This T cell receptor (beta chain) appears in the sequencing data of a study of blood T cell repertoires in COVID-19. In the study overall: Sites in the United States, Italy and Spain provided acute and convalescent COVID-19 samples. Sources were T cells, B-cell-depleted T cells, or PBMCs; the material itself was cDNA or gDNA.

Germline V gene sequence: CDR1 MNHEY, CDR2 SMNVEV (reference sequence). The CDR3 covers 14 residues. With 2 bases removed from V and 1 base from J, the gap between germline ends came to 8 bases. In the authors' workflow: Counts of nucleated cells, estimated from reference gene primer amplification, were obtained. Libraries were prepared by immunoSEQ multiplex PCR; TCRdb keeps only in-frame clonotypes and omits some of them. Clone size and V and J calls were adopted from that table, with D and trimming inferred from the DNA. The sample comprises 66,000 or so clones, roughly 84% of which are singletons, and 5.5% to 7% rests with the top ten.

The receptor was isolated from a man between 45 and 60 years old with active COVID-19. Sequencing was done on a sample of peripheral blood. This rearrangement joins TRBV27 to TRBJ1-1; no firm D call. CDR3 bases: TGTGCCAGCAGTTTAGGTTCAGGGAACACTGAAGCTTTCTTT. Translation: CASSLGSGNTEAFF.